Following are 7 T cell receptor beta chains from one sample sequenced in a study of neoadjuvant anti-PD-1 for oral cavity cancer. TCRdb keeps only in-frame clones here, not all; method: immunoSEQ multiplex PCR. This table holds around 15,000 clones, around 71% found once. The sample in question was PBMCs, obtained before nivolumab (anti-PD-1) treatment. The receptors here all came from a person aged 35-80 years with oral cavity squamous cell carcinoma.

This chain uses TRBV6-1 with TRBJ1-1; D unclear. Germline V gene data show CDR1 as MNHNS and CDR2 as SASEGT. Deletions cut 0 bases from V and 5 bases from J, with 13 bases between. The CDR3 spans 15 residues. As DNA, the CDR3 is TGTGCCAGCAGTGAAGCGCGGGCGGGGTGGACTGAAGCTTTCTTT. This codes for CASSEARAGWTEAFF.

This clone has more than one count but fewer than ten. This chain connects TRBV9 to TRBJ2-3; D is ambiguous. V was shortened by 0 bases and J by 1 base, with 15 bases between the two germline ends. Germline CDR1 SGDLS, CDR2 YYNGEE. The CDR3 spans 17 residues. CDR3 amino acids: CASSVAKHLDGTDTQYF. In DNA, the CDR3 is TGTGCCAGCAGCGTAGCTAAGCATCTCGATGGCACAGATACGCAGTATTTT.

Written as DNA, the CDR3 is TGTGCCAGCAGTGAATCCGCGGGGGCCATAGCCAAAAACATTCAGTACTTC. It yields the protein CASSESAGAIAKNIQYF. The genes are TRBV25-1 and TRBJ2-4, with D possibly TRBD2 on 7 matching bases. The CDR3 totals 17 residues. V was clipped by 1 base and J by 0 bases, with 13 bases between them. Germline CDR1 and CDR2: MGHDK and SYGVNS.

A few counts support this clone. The genes are TRBV19 and TRBJ1-5; D is unresolved. V lost 1 base and J lost 6, with 13 bases in between. Germline CDR1 LNHDA, CDR2 SQIVND (reference sequence). This CDR3 comprises 15 residues. The CDR3 spells CASSIVGVVGQPQHF. In DNA, the CDR3 is TGTGCCAGTAGTATAGTCGGGGTCGTTGGTCAGCCCCAGCATTTT.

The chain uses TRBV30 and TRBJ2-7; TRBD1 matches at 7 bases. This CDR3 has 13 amino acids. The V segment lost 3 bases and the J segment 9 bases; nucleotides outside the gene matches: 11. Germline V gives CDR1 GTSNPN, CDR2 SVGIG (reference sequence). In DNA form, the CDR3 reads TGTGCCTGGAGAACACAGGGGATCGGTGCGCAGTACTTC. Translated: CAWRTQGIGAQYF.

The chain links TRBV2 to TRBJ2-7, with 7 nucleotides matching TRBD2. Per the germline V gene, CDR1 is SNHLY and CDR2 is FYNNEI. The CDR3 sequence is 15 residues long. Trimming removed 2 bases from V and 5 bases from J; junction bases left unmatched: 9. CDR3 residues: CASSESAGVIHEQYF. CDR3 nucleotide sequence: TGTGCCAGCAGTGAAAGCGCGGGAGTAATCCACGAGCAGTACTTC.

The genes are TRBV6-5 and TRBJ1-2, with 9 bases aligning to TRBD1. The CDR3 is 15 residues long. J gave up 3 bases and V 5 bases, and 7 bases lay outside the gene matches. Germline loops: CDR1 MNHEY, CDR2 SVGAGI. CDR3 amino acids: CASSVPGQGDYGYTF. The CDR3 bases are TGTGCCAGCAGTGTGCCGGGACAGGGTGACTATGGCTACACCTTC.